Listed here are 24 T cell receptor beta chains from one sample, sequenced in a study of T cells in Graves' hyperthyroidism and ophthalmopathy. Regions amplified from RNA transcripts were the TCR beta CDR3 regions. Primed by the HTBI set, a first-round RT-PCR was run on the TCR CDR3. TCRdb re-called the multiplex PCR reads through MiXCR, storing one row per CDR3 protein. The table shows 530,000 or so distinct CDR3 sequences, with 17% occurring only once. Sequences were obtained from blood. Receptor source: a woman under 30 with Graves' ophthalmopathy.

This clonotype was recorded a few times. One end of the junction fails to match germline, which may point to a read error. This rearrangement joins TRBV27 to TRBJ2-7, with D hard to call. The CDR3 sequence is 13 residues long. CDR1 and CDR2 from the germline V gene are MNHEY and SMNVEV (reference sequence). CDR3 bases: TGTGCCAGCAGCCAACAGAGCTCCTACGAGCGGTACTTC. As protein: CASSQQSSYERYF.

The gene calls are TRBV12-3 or TRBV12-4 and TRBJ2-5; the match to TRBD2 covers 8 bases. CDR3 size: 17 residues. Trimming at V came to 3 bases and at J to 0 bases, leaving 9 bases not matched to a gene. Here the CDR3 DNA reads TGTGCCAGCAGTTTTTTTCGACTAGCGCCGTACCAAGAGACCCAGTACTTC. This sequence encodes CASSFFRLAPYQETQYF.

J is TRBJ1-5 and V is TRBV19; the D gene is possibly TRBD1 (6 bases). Germline-derived CDR1 and CDR2 are LNHDA and SQIVND (reference sequence). Deletions cut 8 bases from V and 7 bases from J, with 21 bases between. CDR3 length: 15 residues. The CDR3 sequence is CASAPEGGPLQPQHF. The CDR3 DNA is TGTGCCAGTGCACCCGAGGGGGGCCCATTACAGCCCCAGCATTTT.

In its sample, this clonotype was seen many times. The V call is TRBV20-1, the J call TRBJ1-5; the match to TRBD1 covers 9 bases. This CDR3 has 13 residues. CDR1 is DFQATT and CDR2 is SNEGSKA in the germline V gene (reference sequence). J lost 6 bases, V lost 4 bases, and 4 bases had no gene match. CDR3 sequence (DNA): TGCAGTGCTAAGACAGGGGGGATTCAGCCCCAGCATTTT. Protein product: CSAKTGGIQPQHF.

This clonotype turned up a few times. This chain connects TRBV5-5 to TRBJ2-5, with 8 bases that match TRBD2. This CDR3 comprises 13 residues. V was clipped by 6 bases and J by 2 bases; unmatched bases: 3. Germline V gene lookup returns CDR1 SGHKS and CDR2 YYEKEE (reference sequence). CDR3 protein: CASTSGGQETQYF. In nucleotides, the CDR3 is TGTGCCAGCACAAGCGGGGGACAAGAGACCCAGTACTTC.

The chain employs TRBV14 and TRBJ2-5; D call uncertain. From germline, CDR1 is SGHDN and CDR2 FVKESK. Trimming shortened V by 1 base and J by 1 base, and 13 bases separated the two germline ends. The CDR3 spans 16 residues. CDR3 sequence: CASSQGVSQPQETQYF. The CDR3, as DNA: TGTGCCAGCAGCCAAGGAGTATCGCAGCCCCAAGAGACCCAGTACTTC.

In this sample, this clonotype turned up many times. The chain uses TRBV7-3 and TRBJ1-3, with D tentatively TRBD1 (5 bases). The CDR3 is made up of 15 amino acids. Germline V gene sequence: CDR1 SGHTA, CDR2 FQGTGA. The V and J ends lost 2 bases and 4 bases respectively, with 12 bases between them. The CDR3 loop is CASSLDPGTGNTIYF. For the CDR3, the DNA is TGTGCCAGCAGCTTAGATCCAGGGACCGGAAACACCATATATTTT.

J is TRBJ2-1 and V is TRBV11-3; possibly TRBD2 for D (6 bases). The CDR3 is 17 amino acids. V lost 4 bases to trimming and J lost 0 bases, with 16 bases between them. In germline, CDR1 is SGHNT, CDR2 YENEEA. CDR3 in DNA: TGTGCCAGCAGCTCCCGGGAGCGTCTCAGCTCCTACAATGAGCAGTTCTTC. Translating gives CASSSRERLSSYNEQFF.

The chain recombines TRBV12-5 with TRBJ2-1, with 7 bases lining up with TRBD2. The CDR3 runs to 16 residues. V was clipped by 5 bases and J by 5 bases; unmatched bases: 12. Germline V gene lookup returns CDR1 LGHNT and CDR2 FRNRAP. CDR3 sequence: CASGRDLADFDNEQFF. The CDR3 nucleotides are TGTGCTAGTGGTAGAGACCTAGCGGACTTCGACAATGAGCAGTTCTTC.

This clonotype appeared many times. The V and J genes are TRBV11-2 and TRBJ2-7; 10 bases fit TRBD2. Per the germline V gene, CDR1 is SGHAT and CDR2 is FQNNGV. Trimming removed 2 bases from V and 3 bases from J; junction bases left unmatched: 10. This CDR3 region has 17 residues. The CDR3 coding sequence is TGTGCCAGCAGCTTATCCGGGCTAGCGGGAGAGGGCTACGAGCAGTACTTC. Protein product: CASSLSGLAGEGYEQYF.

This clonotype came up many times. The V call is TRBV28, the J call TRBJ1-1; 11 bases are shared with TRBD1. With 5 bases clipped from V and 6 bases from J, the junction kept 8 bases outside the gene matches. Germline V lookup: CDR1 MDHEN, CDR2 SYDVKM. The CDR3 has 15 residues. CDR3 nucleotide sequence: TGTGCCAGCAGTCCCGGGACAGGGGGTAGGGCTGAAGCTTTCTTT. It specifies CASSPGTGGRAEAFF.

This clonotype was seen more than once but under ten times. V gene TRBV5-4 combines with J gene TRBJ2-1; tentatively, D is TRBD2 (6 bases). Trimming left V 4 bases short and J 8 bases short, with 13 bases between. Germline CDR1 and CDR2: SGHNT and YYREEE (reference sequence). The CDR3 is 13 residues long. CDR3 nucleotide sequence: TGTGCCAGCAGCGACGGACTATCCGATGAGCAGTTCTTC. It translates to CASSDGLSDEQFF. Using reference TRBV5-4 and TRBJ2-1 for the parts outside the CDR3, the full variable domain is ETGVTQSPTHLIKTRGQQVTLRCSSQSGHNTVSWYQQALGQGPQFIFQYYREEENGRGNFPPRFSGLQFPNYSSELNVNALELDDSALYLCASSDGLSDEQFFGPGTRLTVL.

This clonotype was picked up one time. Since a much larger clone is just one base distant, this may be a read error. The chain is built from TRBV29-1 and TRBJ2-7; maybe TRBD2 (6 bases). The J call may be in error: the DNA end matches TRBJ2-1 better. There are 11 residues in the CDR3. The V gene's germline CDR1 is SQVTM and CDR2 ANQGSEA. The CDR3 bases are TGCAGCGTTGTAGCGGCCTACGAGCAGTTCTTC. Its protein is CSVVAAYEQFF.

Ten or more counts support this clonotype. This chain joins TRBV6-1 and TRBJ1-5; D possibly corresponds to TRBD1 (5 bases). The V gene's germline CDR1 is MNHNS and CDR2 SASEGT. The V and J ends lost 10 bases and 0 bases respectively, with 16 bases between them. This CDR3 has 15 residues. The CDR3 reads CATTRDGYSNQPQHF. CDR3 bases: TGTGCCACGACCAGGGATGGTTATAGCAATCAGCCCCAGCATTTT.

The chain links TRBV7-2 to TRBJ2-5; 7 bases agree with TRBD2. Unmatched junction bases numbered 4, after V lost 1 base and J lost 5 bases. This CDR3 has 14 amino acids. Germline V gene lookup returns CDR1 SGHTA and CDR2 FQGNSA. For the CDR3, the DNA is TGTGCCAGCAGCTTAGATTGGGGGGGGGAGACCCAGTACTTC. Protein product: CASSLDWGGETQYF.

This clonotype was seen many times. The rearrangement uses TRBV7-3 and TRBJ2-7, with a tentative D call TRBD2 (6 bases). This CDR3 region has 13 residues. V lost 5 bases and J 3 bases, leaving 11 bases between the germline ends. The germline CDR1 and CDR2 sequences are SGHTA and FQGTGA. CDR3 in amino acids: CASSPMGGYEQYF. The CDR3 DNA is TGTGCCAGCAGCCCCATGGGGGGCTACGAGCAGTACTTC.

This clonotype was counted at least ten times. The chain carries TRBV20-1 and TRBJ1-3, with D uncertain. The germline CDR1 and CDR2 sequences are DFQATT and SNEGSKA (reference sequence). V dropped 0 bases and J dropped 0 bases, with 9 bases sitting between them. The CDR3 contains 15 residues. The CDR3 here is CSARDIAISGNTIYF. The CDR3 DNA reads as TGCAGTGCTAGAGATATCGCCATCTCTGGAAACACCATATATTTT.

The chain joins TRBV10-3 to TRBJ1-5; D ambiguous. CDR3 length equals 15 residues. V shed 2 bases and J shed 0 bases, with 8 bases lying between them. Germline V lookup: CDR1 ENHRY, CDR2 SYGVKD. The CDR3 DNA follows: TGTGCCATCAGTGAGGCCGCTGATAGCAATCAGCCCCAGCATTTT. The encoded protein is CAISEAADSNQPQHF.

This clonotype was seen many times. This chain joins TRBV11-2 and TRBJ2-5; D is unresolved. V was clipped by 0 bases and J by 1 base, with 9 bases between them. The CDR3 spans 15 residues. CDR1 SGHAT and CDR2 FQNNGV come from the germline V gene. The CDR3 region has the DNA TGTGCCAGCAGCTTAGATCGGGTGGGCCAAGAGACCCAGTACTTC. It yields the protein CASSLDRVGQETQYF.

This sequence joins TRBV30 and TRBJ2-7, with TRBD1 as a possible D gene (5 bases). The V gene lost 1 base and the J gene lost 5 bases, with 9 bases spanning the gap. The CDR3 contains 12 residues. Germline V CDR1 and CDR2: GTSNPN, SVGIG (reference sequence). CDR3 amino acids: CAWSASRDEQYF. The DNA for the CDR3 is TGTGCCTGGAGTGCGAGCAGGGACGAGCAGTACTTC.

This clonotype turned up a few times. The CDR3 loop is CASRTSGLTEQYF. CDR3 nucleotide sequence: TGTGCCAGCAGGACATCGGGCCTTACGGAGCAGTACTTC. The J gene is TRBJ2-7, the V gene TRBV27; D call uncertain. The ends were cut back, 6 bases at V and 7 bases at J, with 16 bases in the middle. Germline CDR1 MNHEY, CDR2 SMNVEV (reference sequence). The CDR3 length is 13 residues.

This clonotype showed up just a few times. This chain joins TRBV7-9 and TRBJ2-1; 7 bases map to TRBD2. The germline V gene encodes CDR1 SEHNR and CDR2 FQNEAQ (reference sequence). CDR3 length equals 13 residues. V trimming: 3 bases; J trimming: 10 bases; junction bases outside the gene matches: 6. CDR3 nucleotides: TGTGCCAGCAGCTTGGCGGGGGAACGGGAGCAGTTCTTC. It yields the protein CASSLAGEREQFF. The entire variable domain, with the rest obtained from reference TRBV7-9 and TRBJ2-1, is as follows: DTGVSQNPRHKITKRGQNVTFRCDPISEHNRLYWYRQTLGQGPEFLTYFQNEAQLEKSRLLSDRFSAERPKGSFSTLEIQRTEQGDSAMYLCASSLAGEREQFFGPGTRLTVL.

This clonotype was detected only a few times. The chain uses TRBV9 and TRBJ1-1, with a weak D call TRBD1 (5 bases). The CDR3 loop spans 15 amino acids. Germline V gene data show CDR1 as SGDLS and CDR2 as YYNGEE. Trimming pared 0 bases from V and 5 bases from J, leaving 14 bases between. This CDR3 reads CASSVGGSRGTEAFF. Written as DNA, the CDR3 is TGTGCCAGCAGCGTAGGGGGGAGTCGAGGAACTGAAGCTTTCTTT.

This clonotype occurred many times. The chain carries TRBV13 and TRBJ2-3; 9 bases agree with TRBD2. V dropped 0 bases and J dropped 3; count of bases not matched to a gene: 4. The CDR3 consists of 16 residues. Germline CDR1 PRHDT, CDR2 FYEKMQ (reference sequence). CDR3 bases: TGTGCCAGCAGCTTAGGGGTAGCGGGAGAAACAGATACGCAGTATTTT. This sequence encodes CASSLGVAGETDTQYF.